Sequencing of this T cell receptor beta chain was carried out in a study of OX40 agonist ivuxolimab in advanced cancers. Study outcomes and limitations: Compared with CD4+, CD8+ T cells on average had more expanded clones.

As regards this clone: Its antigen is unknown.

The repertoire was sequenced with immunoSEQ multiplex PCR; TCRdb's copy has only in-frame clones and lacks some. Of tens of thousands of clones listed, over 75% are singletons. Trimming took 6 bases from V and 8 from J; bases not matched to a gene: 6. Germline values: CDR1 MNHEY, CDR2 SMNVEV (reference sequence). The CDR3 is made up of 14 amino acids. The sequence was obtained from an adult with an advanced solid tumor such as melanoma, head and neck, liver or kidney cancer. J is TRBJ2-1 and V is TRBV27; 11 bases are shared with TRBD2. This material consisted of CD4+ or CD8+ T cells sorted from blood, taken in a trial of the OX40 agonist ivuxolimab. For the CDR3, the DNA is TGTGCCAGCAGAAGTAGCGGGGGGGGACATGAGCAGTTCTTC. Encoded protein: CASRSSGGGHEQFF.